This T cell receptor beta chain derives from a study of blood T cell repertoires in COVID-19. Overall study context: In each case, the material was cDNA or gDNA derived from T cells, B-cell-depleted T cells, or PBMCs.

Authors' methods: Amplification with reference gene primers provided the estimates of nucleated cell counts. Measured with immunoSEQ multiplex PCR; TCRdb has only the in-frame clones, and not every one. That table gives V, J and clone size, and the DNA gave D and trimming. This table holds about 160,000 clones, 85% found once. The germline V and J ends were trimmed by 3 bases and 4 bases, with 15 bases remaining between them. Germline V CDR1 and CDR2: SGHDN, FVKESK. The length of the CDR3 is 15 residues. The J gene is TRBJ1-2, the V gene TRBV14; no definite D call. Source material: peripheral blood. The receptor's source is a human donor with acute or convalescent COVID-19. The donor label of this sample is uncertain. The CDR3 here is CASSHSSAGGYGYTF. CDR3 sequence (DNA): TGTGCCAGCAGCCATTCGTCCGCGGGAGGCTATGGCTACACCTTC.